These T cell receptor beta chains were read from a single sample in a study of TIL therapy for anti-PD-1-resistant metastatic lung cancer. The data were produced by immunoSEQ multiplex PCR, yet TCRdb's version contains in-frame clones alone and is incomplete. The sample includes 50,000 or so clones, roughly 78% of them seen just once. The material sequenced was blood, taken at baseline. Receptor source: a woman between 30 and 80 years old with non-small cell lung cancer. CDR3s include the opening cysteine and the closing phenylalanine or tryptophan.

v_call: TRBV5-1
cdr3_aa: CASSLAEVLNTEAFF

v_call: TRBV11-2
cdr3_aa: CASSGWGTTQAKNIQYF

v_call: TRBV7-2
cdr3_aa: CASRRGGASNTGELFF

v_call: TRBV7-6
cdr3_aa: CASSGPGLAVSTDTQYF

v_call: TRBV7-9
cdr3_aa: CASSLDGENSPLHF

v_call: TRBV19
cdr3_aa: CASSRGAAGVVENEQFF

v_call: TRBV4-3
cdr3_aa: CASSQGDRVFYGYTF

v_call: TRBV7-9
cdr3_aa: CASSLPIGQIGNTIYF

v_call: TRBV10-1
cdr3_aa: CATPTAPLDNEKLFF

v_call: TRBV19
cdr3_aa: CASSVQGSYGYTF

v_call: TRBV19
cdr3_aa: CASRGQGVKELFF

v_call: TRBV19
cdr3_aa: CASSLGNYGYTF

v_call: TRBV7-8
cdr3_aa: CASSLLGGDAEAFF

v_call: TRBV7-8
cdr3_aa: CASSLGRDSRNF

v_call: TRBV6-6
cdr3_aa: CASNRGPSTGELFF

v_call: TRBV4-1
cdr3_aa: CASSRLKWGDSANEKLFF

v_call: TRBV5-1
cdr3_aa: CASSLTPHSGRAADTQYF

v_call: TRBV5-1
cdr3_aa: CASSLRTSGEQFSYEQYF

v_call: TRBV29-1
cdr3_aa: CSVLEDTQYF

v_call: TRBV4-1
cdr3_aa: CASSQGEVGAYGYTF

v_call: TRBV28
cdr3_aa: CASSLAGGGTEAFF

v_call: TRBV4-3
cdr3_aa: CASEGNEKLFF

v_call: TRBV2
cdr3_aa: CASSEGYTSTDTQYF

v_call: TRBV19
cdr3_aa: CASRVAGSYNEQFF

v_call: TRBV16
cdr3_aa: CASSQSIDPGGQPQHF

v_call: TRBV5-1
cdr3_aa: CASSSDRRASTDTQYF

v_call: TRBV27
cdr3_aa: CASSPDRGQGEQFF

v_call: TRBV6-5
cdr3_aa: CASRGAQLSTDTQYF

v_call: TRBV5-6
cdr3_aa: CATGTGPGMRTEAFF

v_call: TRBV11-3
cdr3_aa: CASSLGWGGFTDTQYF

v_call: TRBV11-2
cdr3_aa: CASSPRDRNYGYTF

v_call: TRBV5-1
cdr3_aa: CASGHQGDNEQFF

v_call: TRBV9
cdr3_aa: CASGAAPDTGELFF

v_call: TRBV28
cdr3_aa: CASSPRDFSYEQYF

v_call: TRBV5-1
cdr3_aa: CASSLGQGGEKLFF

v_call: TRBV5-4
cdr3_aa: CASSSLAGGTKETQYF

v_call: TRBV2
cdr3_aa: CASSDQPLPLHF

v_call: TRBV19
cdr3_aa: CASTKGQGSSYEQYF

v_call: TRBV6-6
cdr3_aa: CASSPGTEDGYTF

v_call: TRBV27
cdr3_aa: CASRLASGNEQFF

v_call: TRBV19
cdr3_aa: CASSMIGGQDKNIQYF